This T cell receptor (beta chain) stems from a study of metastatic and nonmetastatic thyroid tumors. The wider study: Peripheral blood and tumor or nodule samples from malignant and benign thyroid patients were compared. Findings and caveats of the study: Reportedly, malignant thyroid tumors had significantly higher TCR beta diversity than benign nodules, in blood and tumor.

Remarks on this clone: Its antigen is currently unknown.

Thyroid surgery had not been preceded by any treatment in any patient. Original analysis: Construction of a distant-metastasis classifier for papillary thyroid cancer relied on CDR3 differences across clinicopathological groups. Using MiXCR, TCRdb reanalyzed the PCR reads. These V and J calls originate from TCRdb's pipeline instead of the authors' own analysis. Seen here are 72,000 or so clones, roughly a sixth observed once, and the top ten hold around 13%. V lost 5 bases and J lost 4, with 15 bases in between. Germline-derived CDR1 and CDR2 are SEHNR and FQNEAQ (reference sequence). There are 14 residues in the CDR3.

This receptor was obtained from a female donor with papillary thyroid cancer or a benign thyroid nodule (not recorded which). Some clones in this sample may be carry-over from other donors' samples. The sequenced sample consisted of blood. The V and J genes are TRBV7-9 and TRBJ2-7; D could derive from TRBD1 or TRBD2 (5 bases each). CDR3 DNA sequence: TGTGCCAGCAGCCAAACCGGGGCAGATTACGAGCAGTACTTC. Amino acids: CASSQTGADYEQYF.